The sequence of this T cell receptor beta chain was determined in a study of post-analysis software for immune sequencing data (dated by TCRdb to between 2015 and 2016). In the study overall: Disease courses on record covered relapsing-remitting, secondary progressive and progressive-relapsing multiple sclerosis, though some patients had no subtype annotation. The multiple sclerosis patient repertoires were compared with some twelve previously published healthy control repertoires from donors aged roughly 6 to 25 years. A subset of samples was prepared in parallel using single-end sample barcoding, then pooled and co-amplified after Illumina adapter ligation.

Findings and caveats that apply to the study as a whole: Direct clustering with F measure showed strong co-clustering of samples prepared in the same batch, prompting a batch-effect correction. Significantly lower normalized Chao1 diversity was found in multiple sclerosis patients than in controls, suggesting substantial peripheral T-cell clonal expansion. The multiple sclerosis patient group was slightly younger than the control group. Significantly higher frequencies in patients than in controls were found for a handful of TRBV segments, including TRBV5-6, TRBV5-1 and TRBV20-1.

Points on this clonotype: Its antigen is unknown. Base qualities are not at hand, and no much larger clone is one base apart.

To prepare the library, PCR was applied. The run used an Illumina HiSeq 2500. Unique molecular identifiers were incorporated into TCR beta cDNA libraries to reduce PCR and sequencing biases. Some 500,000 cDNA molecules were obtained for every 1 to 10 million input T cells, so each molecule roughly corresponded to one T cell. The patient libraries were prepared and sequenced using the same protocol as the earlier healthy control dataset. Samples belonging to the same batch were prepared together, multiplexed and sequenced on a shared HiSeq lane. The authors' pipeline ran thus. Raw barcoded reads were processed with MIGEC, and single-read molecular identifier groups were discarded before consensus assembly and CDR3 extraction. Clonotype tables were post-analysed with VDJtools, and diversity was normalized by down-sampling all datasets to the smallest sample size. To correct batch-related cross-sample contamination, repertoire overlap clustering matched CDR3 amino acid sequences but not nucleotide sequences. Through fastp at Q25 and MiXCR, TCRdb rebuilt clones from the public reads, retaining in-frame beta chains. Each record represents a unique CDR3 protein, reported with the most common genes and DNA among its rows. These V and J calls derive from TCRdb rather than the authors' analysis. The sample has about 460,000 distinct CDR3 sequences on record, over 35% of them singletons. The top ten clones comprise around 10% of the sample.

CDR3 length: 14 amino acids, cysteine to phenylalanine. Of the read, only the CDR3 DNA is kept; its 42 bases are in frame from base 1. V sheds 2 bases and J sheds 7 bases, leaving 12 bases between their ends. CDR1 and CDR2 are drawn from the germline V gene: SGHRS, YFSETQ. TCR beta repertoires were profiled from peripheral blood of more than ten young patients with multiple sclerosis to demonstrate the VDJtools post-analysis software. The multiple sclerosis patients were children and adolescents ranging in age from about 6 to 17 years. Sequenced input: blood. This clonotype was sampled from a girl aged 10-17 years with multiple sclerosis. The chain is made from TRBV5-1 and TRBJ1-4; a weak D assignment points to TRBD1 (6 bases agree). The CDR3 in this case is CASSLPGAREKLFF. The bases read TGCGCCAGCAGCTTACCGGGGGCTCGTGAAAAACTGTTTTTT. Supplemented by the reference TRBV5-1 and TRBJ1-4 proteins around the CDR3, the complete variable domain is KAGVTQTPRYLIKTRGQQVTLSCSPISGHRSVSWYQQTPGQGLQFLFEYFSETQRNKGNFPGRFSGRQFSNSRSEMNVSTLELGDSALYLCASSLPGAREKLFFGSGTQLSVL.